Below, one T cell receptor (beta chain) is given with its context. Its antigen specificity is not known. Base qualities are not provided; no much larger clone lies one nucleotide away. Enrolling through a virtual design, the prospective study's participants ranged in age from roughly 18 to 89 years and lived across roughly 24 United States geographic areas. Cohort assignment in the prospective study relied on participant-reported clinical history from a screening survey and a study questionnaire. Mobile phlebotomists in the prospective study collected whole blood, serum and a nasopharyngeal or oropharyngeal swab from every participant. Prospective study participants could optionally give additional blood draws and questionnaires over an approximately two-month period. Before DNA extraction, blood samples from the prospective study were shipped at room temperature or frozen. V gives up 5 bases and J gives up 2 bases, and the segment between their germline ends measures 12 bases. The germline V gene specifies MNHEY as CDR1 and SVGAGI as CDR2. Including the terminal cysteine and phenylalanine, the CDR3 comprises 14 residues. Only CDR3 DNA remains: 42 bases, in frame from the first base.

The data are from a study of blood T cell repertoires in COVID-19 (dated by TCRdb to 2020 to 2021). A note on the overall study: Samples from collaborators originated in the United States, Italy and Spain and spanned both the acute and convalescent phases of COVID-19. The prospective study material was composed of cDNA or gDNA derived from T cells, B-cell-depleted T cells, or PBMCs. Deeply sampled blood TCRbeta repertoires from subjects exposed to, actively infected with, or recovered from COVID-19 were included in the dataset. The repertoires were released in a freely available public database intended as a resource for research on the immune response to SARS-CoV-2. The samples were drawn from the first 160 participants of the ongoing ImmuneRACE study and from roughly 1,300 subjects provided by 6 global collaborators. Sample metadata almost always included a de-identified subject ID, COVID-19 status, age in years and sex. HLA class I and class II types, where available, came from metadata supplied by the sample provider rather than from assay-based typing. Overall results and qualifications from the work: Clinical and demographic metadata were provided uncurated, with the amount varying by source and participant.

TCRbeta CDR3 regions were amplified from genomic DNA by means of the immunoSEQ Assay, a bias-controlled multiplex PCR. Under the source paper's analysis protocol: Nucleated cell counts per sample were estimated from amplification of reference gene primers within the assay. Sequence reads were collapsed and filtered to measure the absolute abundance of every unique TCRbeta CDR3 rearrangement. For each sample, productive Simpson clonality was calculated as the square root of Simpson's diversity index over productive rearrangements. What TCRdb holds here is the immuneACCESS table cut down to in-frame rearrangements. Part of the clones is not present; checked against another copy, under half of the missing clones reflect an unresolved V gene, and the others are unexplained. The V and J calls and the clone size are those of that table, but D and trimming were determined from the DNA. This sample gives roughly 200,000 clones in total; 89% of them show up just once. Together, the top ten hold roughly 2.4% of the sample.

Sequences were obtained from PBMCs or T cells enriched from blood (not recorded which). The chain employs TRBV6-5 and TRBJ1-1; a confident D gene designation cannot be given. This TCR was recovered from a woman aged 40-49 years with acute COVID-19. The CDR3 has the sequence CASSIISGNTEAFF. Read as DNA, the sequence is TGTGCCAGCAGTATCATTTCAGGTAACACTGAAGCTTTCTTT.